Following are 25 T cell receptor beta chains from one sample sequenced in a study of CD8+ T cells in alopecia areata (dated by TCRdb to the late 2010s). Pooled mouse cutaneous lymph node cells were stained for CD4, CD8alpha, NKG2D, NKG2ACE and other markers, then sorted on a BD Influx. The library was obtained by the immunoSEQ multiplex PCR assay. RNA was extracted from all samples and reverse transcribed into cDNA, which served as template for TCR sequencing. As stored in TCRdb, this immuneACCESS dataset retains in-frame rearrangements with V and J assigned. A fraction of the clones does not appear; measured against another copy, unresolved V genes explain less than half of the discrepancy, and the remainder lacks a known reason. This sample includes 250,000 or so clones, and none of them was observed just once. 0.9% to 1.5% of the sample rests with the top ten. Material: CD4+ T cells sorted from a lymph node. The source of these receptors is a C3H/HeJ mouse with alopecia areata. Mice from this strain have the MHC haplotype H2-k.

The table lists this clone with a few counts. Gene names and germline match the mouse. The read ends 4 residues before the CDR3 terminus; that terminus is restored from the germline J gene. The V call is TRBV19, the J call TRBJ2-1, with TRBD1 identical over 7 bases. CDR3 length: 14 amino acids. The J segment lost 3 bases and the V segment lost 5 bases, leaving 5 bases of the junction unmatched. Germline assignment: CDR1 FNHDT and CDR2 SITEND (reference sequence). The CDR3 is CASRRTGLYAEQFF. CDR3 bases read: TGTGCCAGCAGACGGACAGGTCTCTATGCT.

In this sample, this clone turned up a few times. Gene and germline names: mouse. From the germline J gene comes the end of the CDR3, since the read stops 4 residues before it. The chain carries TRBV13-3 and TRBJ2-1, with no clear D. CDR3 length: 15 residues. The V gene's germline CDR1 is NNHDY and CDR2 SYVADS. V lost 1 base, J lost 0 bases, and 8 bases lay in between. CDR3 DNA, as far as it was read: TGTGCCAGCAGTGATATGGGTCTTAACTATGCT. Residues: CASSDMGLNYA. The CDR3 reads in full as CASSDMGLNYAEQFF.

In this sample, this clone turned up a few times. Genes here carry mouse names. The read ends 4 residues shy of where the CDR3 ends; the end is completed using the germline J gene. J is TRBJ2-1 and V is TRBV5; 7 bases are a match to TRBD2. The ends lost 4 bases at V and 3 bases at J; junction bases unmatched: 3. This CDR3 has 14 residues. Per germline, CDR1 LGHNA and CDR2 YNLKQL (reference sequence). The CDR3 spells CASSLGGGYAEQFF. CDR3 bases read: TGTGCCAGCAGCCTCGGGGGGGGCTATGCT.

This clone was seen a few times. Gene names refer to mouse genes. The observed sequence ends 4 residues before the CDR3 terminus, with the missing tail filled in from the germline J gene. The same CDR3 is also encoded by other DNA sequences in this sample. This chain links TRBV1 with TRBJ2-1, with 14 bases aligning to TRBD2. Germline-derived CDR1 and CDR2 are NSQYPW and LRSPGD (reference sequence). There are 17 residues in the CDR3. J was trimmed by 4 bases and V by 1 base; bases with no gene match: 3. CDR3 DNA (partial): TGCACCTGCAGTGCAGGGGGACTGGGGGGGCGGTATGCT. Residues: CTCSAGGLGGRYA. The full CDR3 protein reads CTCSAGGLGGRYAEQFF. Based on the CDR3 plus reference TRBV1 and TRBJ2-1, the full variable domain is VTLLEQNPRWRLVPRGQAVNLRCILKNSQYPWMSWYQQDLQKQLQWLFTLRSPGDKEVKSLPGADYLATRVTDTELRLQVANMSQGRTLYCTCSAGGLGGRYAEQFFGPGTRLTVL.

Turning to this clone: The genes are named according to mouse. The read is 4 residues too short to cover the CDR3 end, so that end is filled in from the germline J gene. The rearrangement uses TRBV13-2 and TRBJ2-1; TRBD2 agrees at 14 bases. The V and J ends lost 1 base and 6 bases, in that order; junction bases with no gene match: 3. Looked up from germline, CDR1 is NNHNN and CDR2 is SYGAGS (reference sequence). The length of the CDR3 is 16 residues. Incomplete CDR3 DNA: TGTGCCAGCGGTGATCCGGGACTGGGGGGGCTTGCT. Residues: CASGDPGLGGLA. The CDR3, in full, reads CASGDPGLGGLAEQFF.

A word on this clone: Gene names and germline match the mouse. The DNA ends 4 residues before the CDR3 does, and the rest of the CDR3 is filled in from the germline J gene. The chain uses TRBV13-2 and TRBJ2-5; 8 bases line up with TRBD1. Germline V gene lookup returns CDR1 NNHNN and CDR2 SYGAGS (reference sequence). CDR3 size: 14 residues. The CDR3 reads CASGDLTGEDTQYF. CDR3 bases read: TGTGCCAGCGGTGATCTGACAGGGGAAGAC.

Notes on this clone: The genes and germline here are from mouse. Read coverage stops 3 residues before the CDR3 terminus; the germline J gene supplies the remainder. The gene calls are TRBV13-3 and TRBJ1-6; tentatively, D is TRBD1 (6 bases). TRBJ1-6 is marked as an open reading frame, function uncertain. CDR3 length: 15 residues. V was shortened by 1 base and J by 5 bases, with 10 bases between the two germline ends. The germline gives CDR1 NNHDY, CDR2 SYVADS. CDR3 bases read: TGTGCCAGCAGTGATCCGGGACACAATAATTCGCCC. Translated, it gives CASSDPGHNNSP. The entire CDR3 reads CASSDPGHNNSPLYF.

This clone has a handful of counts. Any gene name here is a mouse gene name. The DNA ends 4 residues before the CDR3 does, and the rest of the CDR3 is filled in from the germline J gene. V is TRBV19 and J is TRBJ2-7, with unresolved D. With 6 bases removed from V and 0 bases from J, the gap between germline ends came to 16 bases. Germline CDR1 and CDR2: FNHDT and SITEND (reference sequence). This CDR3 is built from 15 residues. The chain's CDR3 is CASTRTAYSSYEQYF. Partial CDR3 DNA: TGTGCCAGCACCCGCACGGCCTACAGCTCCTAT.

The sample holds a few counts of this clone. Genes and germline are mouse. The CDR3 end lies 4 residues beyond the end of the read and is filled in from the germline J gene. The gene calls are TRBV5 and TRBJ2-1, with TRBD2 matching over 10 bases. Germline V lookup: CDR1 LGHNA, CDR2 YNLKQL (reference sequence). This CDR3 contains 16 residues. CDR3 bases read: TGTGCCAGCAGCCAAACCTCTGGGGGGGCGGGAGCT. It codes for CASSQTSGGAGA. The full CDR3 protein reads CASSQTSGGAGAEQFF.

This clone has just a few counts. Gene names refer to mouse genes. CDR3 sequence: CASGDLQNYAEQFF. The CDR3 DNA, read in part, is TGTGCCAGCGGTGATCTCCAGAACTATGCT. V and J are TRBV13-2 and TRBJ2-1; D not resolved. The observed sequence ends 4 residues before the CDR3 terminus, with the missing tail filled in from the germline J gene. Germline V gene data show CDR1 as NNHNN and CDR2 as SYGAGS (reference sequence). There are 14 residues in the CDR3. The germline V and J ends were trimmed by 1 base and 1 base, with 6 bases remaining between them.

On this clone itself: Gene labels here are mouse ones. The CDR3 region is CASSEGQGDSPLYF. The part of the CDR3 DNA that was read is TGTGCCAGCAGTGAAGGGCAGGGAGATTCGCCC. J is TRBJ1-6 and V is TRBV13-3; possibly TRBD1 for D (5 bases). The CDR3 goes on 3 residues after the read ends, and that part is filled in from the germline J gene. TRBJ1-6 is marked as an open reading frame, function uncertain. Germline V CDR1 and CDR2: NNHDY, SYVADS. V was clipped by 2 bases and J by 8 bases, with 11 bases between them. The CDR3 length is 14 residues.

For this clone: Gene and germline names: mouse. The read terminates 4 residues ahead of where the CDR3 ends, so the germline J gene completes it. The chain recombines TRBV13-3 with TRBJ2-1; a weak D match, TRBD1 (5 bases). Germline V gives CDR1 NNHDY, CDR2 SYVADS. The CDR3 covers 14 residues. With 0 bases removed from V and 5 bases from J, the gap between germline ends came to 9 bases. The part of the CDR3 DNA that was read is TGTGCCAGCAGTGATGCCGACAGAAATGCT. This translates into CASSDADRNA. The whole CDR3 protein is CASSDADRNAEQFF.

This clone has more than one count but fewer than ten. The gene symbols are mouse symbols. The sequenced fragment ends 4 residues before the CDR3 boundary, so the rest is inferred from the germline J gene. V gene TRBV19 combines with J gene TRBJ2-7; tentatively, D is TRBD1 (6 bases). The CDR3 sequence is 12 residues long. Germline V lookup: CDR1 FNHDT, CDR2 SITEND (reference sequence). The CDR3 region is CASSRRGYEQYF. CDR3 DNA, as far as it was read: TGTGCCAGCAGTAGGAGGGGGTAT.

For this clone: Gene names follow the mouse nomenclature. The read finishes 4 residues shy of the CDR3 end, and the germline J gene is used to complete it. V usage is TRBV31 and J usage is TRBJ2-5, with 14 bases identical to TRBD2. The CDR3 sequence is 16 residues long. The V gene's germline CDR1 is GKSSPN and CDR2 SITVG. The sequenced CDR3 bases are TGTGCCTGGAGTCCGGGACTGGGGGGGCGCGGAGAC. Amino acid sequence: CAWSPGLGGRGD. The full CDR3 sequence reads CAWSPGLGGRGDTQYF.

A word on this clone: Genes and germline come from the mouse. The read is 4 residues too short to cover the CDR3 end, so that end is filled in from the germline J gene. V gene TRBV1 combines with J gene TRBJ2-1, with 7 nucleotides matching TRBD1. Trimming cost V 3 bases and J 2 bases; bases outside gene matches: 4. This CDR3 region has 15 residues. CDR1 and CDR2 from the germline V gene are NSQYPW and LRSPGD (reference sequence). Here the CDR3 reads CTCSAYRGDYAEQFF. The sequenced part of the CDR3 DNA is TGCACCTGCAGTGCCTACAGGGGAGACTATGCT. The whole variable domain, remainder taken from reference TRBV1 and TRBJ2-1, is VTLLEQNPRWRLVPRGQAVNLRCILKNSQYPWMSWYQQDLQKQLQWLFTLRSPGDKEVKSLPGADYLATRVTDTELRLQVANMSQGRTLYCTCSAYRGDYAEQFFGPGTRLTVL.

A note on this clone: Gene names refer to mouse genes. From the germline J gene comes the end of the CDR3, since the read stops 4 residues before it. Other DNA variants within this sample encode the same CDR3. The chain uses TRBV19 and TRBJ2-1; D is possibly TRBD1 (5 bases). The CDR3 is 14 residues long. Germline V CDR1 and CDR2: FNHDT, SITEND (reference sequence). Deletions cut 0 bases from V and 3 bases from J, with 7 bases between. The CDR3 reads CASSIGTSYAEQFF. The DNA read from the CDR3 is TGTGCCAGCAGTATAGGGACATCCTATGCT.

Notes on this clone: Mouse germline and gene names are used. The observed sequence ends 4 residues before the CDR3 terminus, with the missing tail filled in from the germline J gene. This chain joins TRBV1 and TRBJ2-7, with D possibly being TRBD1 (8 bases). This CDR3 is built from 13 residues. Germline V gives CDR1 NSQYPW, CDR2 LRSPGD (reference sequence). This CDR3 is CTCRYRGGYEQYF. The CDR3 bases that were read are TGCACCTGCAGATACAGGGGGGGGTAT.

A word on this clone: Mouse germline and gene names are used. The missing CDR3 end, 4 residues past where the read stops, is filled in from the germline J gene. The rearrangement links TRBV31 to TRBJ2-5, with D unresolved. V was cut by 0 bases and J by 2 bases, with 6 bases left in between. This CDR3 is built from 13 residues. Germline V gives CDR1 GKSSPN, CDR2 SITVG. CDR3 loop: CAWSLTTQDTQYF. CDR3 bases read: TGTGCCTGGAGTCTCACAACCCAAGAC.

This clone was detected only a few times. Mouse germline and gene names are used. The CDR3 end falls 4 residues outside the read, so it is completed with the germline J gene. This sample includes further DNA sequences coding for the same CDR3. This rearrangement joins TRBV19 to TRBJ2-7, with TRBD2 identical over 7 bases. Germline V CDR1 and CDR2: FNHDT, SITEND (reference sequence). Germline trimming cut 5 bases from V and 0 bases from J; bases unmatched to any gene: 5. The CDR3 length is 14 residues. CDR3 residues: CASRSRLGSYEQYF. The CDR3 bases that were read are TGTGCCAGCAGATCGCGACTGGGCTCCTAT.

This clone was detected ten times or more. Any gene name here is a mouse gene name. Read coverage stops 4 residues before the CDR3 terminus; the germline J gene supplies the remainder. Different DNA sequences within this sample yield the same CDR3. The chain joins TRBV19 to TRBJ2-1; TRBD1 is a possible D gene (6 bases). The CDR3 loop spans 14 amino acids. V was pared by 2 bases and J by 1 base, with 7 bases between. Germline assignment: CDR1 FNHDT and CDR2 SITEND (reference sequence). The CDR3 region is CASSIGQNYAEQFF. The covered CDR3 bases are TGTGCCAGCAGTATCGGACAGAACTATGCT.

The sample holds a few counts of this clone. Gene labels here are mouse ones. Other nucleotide sequences in the sample specify the same CDR3. CDR3 amino acids: CTCSAEAGGAAETLYF. Partial CDR3 DNA: TGCACCTGCAGTGCAGAGGCTGGGGGGGCGGCAGAA. V is TRBV1 and J is TRBJ2-3; 10 bases map to TRBD2. The read ends 4 residues early relative to the CDR3; the germline J gene fills the gap. This CDR3 spans 16 amino acids. The V gene's germline CDR1 is NSQYPW and CDR2 LRSPGD (reference sequence). V lost 0 bases, J lost 3 bases, and 3 bases stayed unmatched.

Points on this clone: Each gene name is a mouse one. This CDR3 reads CASGSDRASLYEQYF. The CDR3 bases that were read are TGTGCCAGCGGCTCGGACAGGGCAAGTCTCTAT. The chain carries TRBV13-2 and TRBJ2-7, with 8 positions matching TRBD1. The read terminates 4 residues ahead of where the CDR3 ends, so the germline J gene completes it. The CDR3 is 15 residues long. V dropped 5 bases and J dropped 3; count of bases not matched to a gene: 10. From germline, CDR1 is NNHNN and CDR2 SYGAGS (reference sequence).

Comments on this clone: The genes are named according to mouse. The sample contains more than one DNA sequence encoding this CDR3. The covered CDR3 bases are TGTGCCAGCAGCCAAGAGGGAAACACCGGG. Its translation: CASSQEGNTG. The full CDR3 protein reads CASSQEGNTGQLYF. The chain recombines TRBV5 with TRBJ2-2, with D uncertain. The read halts 4 residues ahead of the CDR3 end, with the missing end drawn from the germline J gene. Germline V gives CDR1 LGHNA, CDR2 YNLKQL (reference sequence). V was pared by 0 bases and J by 1 base, with 3 bases between. The CDR3 has 14 residues.

As concerns this clone: Each gene name is a mouse one. The sequenced fragment ends 4 residues before the CDR3 boundary, so the rest is inferred from the germline J gene. This chain connects TRBV1 to TRBJ1-1; 10 nucleotides agree with TRBD1. J lost 1 base, V lost 4 bases, and 3 bases had no gene match. From germline, CDR1 is NSQYPW and CDR2 LRSPGD (reference sequence). The CDR3 totals 15 residues. CDR3 sequence: CTCSGGQGINTEVFF. The part of the CDR3 DNA that was read is TGCACCTGCAGTGGGGGACAGGGGATAAACACA.

This clone was seen a few times. Genes and germline are mouse. The missing CDR3 end, 4 residues past where the read stops, is filled in from the germline J gene. The V and J genes are TRBV5 and TRBJ1-1; possible D gene TRBD1, 5 bases. This CDR3 has 13 amino acids. Germline V CDR1 and CDR2: LGHNA, YNLKQL (reference sequence). CDR3 loop: CASRQTGGAEVFF. The sequenced CDR3 bases are TGTGCCAGCAGGCAAACCGGGGGGGCA.